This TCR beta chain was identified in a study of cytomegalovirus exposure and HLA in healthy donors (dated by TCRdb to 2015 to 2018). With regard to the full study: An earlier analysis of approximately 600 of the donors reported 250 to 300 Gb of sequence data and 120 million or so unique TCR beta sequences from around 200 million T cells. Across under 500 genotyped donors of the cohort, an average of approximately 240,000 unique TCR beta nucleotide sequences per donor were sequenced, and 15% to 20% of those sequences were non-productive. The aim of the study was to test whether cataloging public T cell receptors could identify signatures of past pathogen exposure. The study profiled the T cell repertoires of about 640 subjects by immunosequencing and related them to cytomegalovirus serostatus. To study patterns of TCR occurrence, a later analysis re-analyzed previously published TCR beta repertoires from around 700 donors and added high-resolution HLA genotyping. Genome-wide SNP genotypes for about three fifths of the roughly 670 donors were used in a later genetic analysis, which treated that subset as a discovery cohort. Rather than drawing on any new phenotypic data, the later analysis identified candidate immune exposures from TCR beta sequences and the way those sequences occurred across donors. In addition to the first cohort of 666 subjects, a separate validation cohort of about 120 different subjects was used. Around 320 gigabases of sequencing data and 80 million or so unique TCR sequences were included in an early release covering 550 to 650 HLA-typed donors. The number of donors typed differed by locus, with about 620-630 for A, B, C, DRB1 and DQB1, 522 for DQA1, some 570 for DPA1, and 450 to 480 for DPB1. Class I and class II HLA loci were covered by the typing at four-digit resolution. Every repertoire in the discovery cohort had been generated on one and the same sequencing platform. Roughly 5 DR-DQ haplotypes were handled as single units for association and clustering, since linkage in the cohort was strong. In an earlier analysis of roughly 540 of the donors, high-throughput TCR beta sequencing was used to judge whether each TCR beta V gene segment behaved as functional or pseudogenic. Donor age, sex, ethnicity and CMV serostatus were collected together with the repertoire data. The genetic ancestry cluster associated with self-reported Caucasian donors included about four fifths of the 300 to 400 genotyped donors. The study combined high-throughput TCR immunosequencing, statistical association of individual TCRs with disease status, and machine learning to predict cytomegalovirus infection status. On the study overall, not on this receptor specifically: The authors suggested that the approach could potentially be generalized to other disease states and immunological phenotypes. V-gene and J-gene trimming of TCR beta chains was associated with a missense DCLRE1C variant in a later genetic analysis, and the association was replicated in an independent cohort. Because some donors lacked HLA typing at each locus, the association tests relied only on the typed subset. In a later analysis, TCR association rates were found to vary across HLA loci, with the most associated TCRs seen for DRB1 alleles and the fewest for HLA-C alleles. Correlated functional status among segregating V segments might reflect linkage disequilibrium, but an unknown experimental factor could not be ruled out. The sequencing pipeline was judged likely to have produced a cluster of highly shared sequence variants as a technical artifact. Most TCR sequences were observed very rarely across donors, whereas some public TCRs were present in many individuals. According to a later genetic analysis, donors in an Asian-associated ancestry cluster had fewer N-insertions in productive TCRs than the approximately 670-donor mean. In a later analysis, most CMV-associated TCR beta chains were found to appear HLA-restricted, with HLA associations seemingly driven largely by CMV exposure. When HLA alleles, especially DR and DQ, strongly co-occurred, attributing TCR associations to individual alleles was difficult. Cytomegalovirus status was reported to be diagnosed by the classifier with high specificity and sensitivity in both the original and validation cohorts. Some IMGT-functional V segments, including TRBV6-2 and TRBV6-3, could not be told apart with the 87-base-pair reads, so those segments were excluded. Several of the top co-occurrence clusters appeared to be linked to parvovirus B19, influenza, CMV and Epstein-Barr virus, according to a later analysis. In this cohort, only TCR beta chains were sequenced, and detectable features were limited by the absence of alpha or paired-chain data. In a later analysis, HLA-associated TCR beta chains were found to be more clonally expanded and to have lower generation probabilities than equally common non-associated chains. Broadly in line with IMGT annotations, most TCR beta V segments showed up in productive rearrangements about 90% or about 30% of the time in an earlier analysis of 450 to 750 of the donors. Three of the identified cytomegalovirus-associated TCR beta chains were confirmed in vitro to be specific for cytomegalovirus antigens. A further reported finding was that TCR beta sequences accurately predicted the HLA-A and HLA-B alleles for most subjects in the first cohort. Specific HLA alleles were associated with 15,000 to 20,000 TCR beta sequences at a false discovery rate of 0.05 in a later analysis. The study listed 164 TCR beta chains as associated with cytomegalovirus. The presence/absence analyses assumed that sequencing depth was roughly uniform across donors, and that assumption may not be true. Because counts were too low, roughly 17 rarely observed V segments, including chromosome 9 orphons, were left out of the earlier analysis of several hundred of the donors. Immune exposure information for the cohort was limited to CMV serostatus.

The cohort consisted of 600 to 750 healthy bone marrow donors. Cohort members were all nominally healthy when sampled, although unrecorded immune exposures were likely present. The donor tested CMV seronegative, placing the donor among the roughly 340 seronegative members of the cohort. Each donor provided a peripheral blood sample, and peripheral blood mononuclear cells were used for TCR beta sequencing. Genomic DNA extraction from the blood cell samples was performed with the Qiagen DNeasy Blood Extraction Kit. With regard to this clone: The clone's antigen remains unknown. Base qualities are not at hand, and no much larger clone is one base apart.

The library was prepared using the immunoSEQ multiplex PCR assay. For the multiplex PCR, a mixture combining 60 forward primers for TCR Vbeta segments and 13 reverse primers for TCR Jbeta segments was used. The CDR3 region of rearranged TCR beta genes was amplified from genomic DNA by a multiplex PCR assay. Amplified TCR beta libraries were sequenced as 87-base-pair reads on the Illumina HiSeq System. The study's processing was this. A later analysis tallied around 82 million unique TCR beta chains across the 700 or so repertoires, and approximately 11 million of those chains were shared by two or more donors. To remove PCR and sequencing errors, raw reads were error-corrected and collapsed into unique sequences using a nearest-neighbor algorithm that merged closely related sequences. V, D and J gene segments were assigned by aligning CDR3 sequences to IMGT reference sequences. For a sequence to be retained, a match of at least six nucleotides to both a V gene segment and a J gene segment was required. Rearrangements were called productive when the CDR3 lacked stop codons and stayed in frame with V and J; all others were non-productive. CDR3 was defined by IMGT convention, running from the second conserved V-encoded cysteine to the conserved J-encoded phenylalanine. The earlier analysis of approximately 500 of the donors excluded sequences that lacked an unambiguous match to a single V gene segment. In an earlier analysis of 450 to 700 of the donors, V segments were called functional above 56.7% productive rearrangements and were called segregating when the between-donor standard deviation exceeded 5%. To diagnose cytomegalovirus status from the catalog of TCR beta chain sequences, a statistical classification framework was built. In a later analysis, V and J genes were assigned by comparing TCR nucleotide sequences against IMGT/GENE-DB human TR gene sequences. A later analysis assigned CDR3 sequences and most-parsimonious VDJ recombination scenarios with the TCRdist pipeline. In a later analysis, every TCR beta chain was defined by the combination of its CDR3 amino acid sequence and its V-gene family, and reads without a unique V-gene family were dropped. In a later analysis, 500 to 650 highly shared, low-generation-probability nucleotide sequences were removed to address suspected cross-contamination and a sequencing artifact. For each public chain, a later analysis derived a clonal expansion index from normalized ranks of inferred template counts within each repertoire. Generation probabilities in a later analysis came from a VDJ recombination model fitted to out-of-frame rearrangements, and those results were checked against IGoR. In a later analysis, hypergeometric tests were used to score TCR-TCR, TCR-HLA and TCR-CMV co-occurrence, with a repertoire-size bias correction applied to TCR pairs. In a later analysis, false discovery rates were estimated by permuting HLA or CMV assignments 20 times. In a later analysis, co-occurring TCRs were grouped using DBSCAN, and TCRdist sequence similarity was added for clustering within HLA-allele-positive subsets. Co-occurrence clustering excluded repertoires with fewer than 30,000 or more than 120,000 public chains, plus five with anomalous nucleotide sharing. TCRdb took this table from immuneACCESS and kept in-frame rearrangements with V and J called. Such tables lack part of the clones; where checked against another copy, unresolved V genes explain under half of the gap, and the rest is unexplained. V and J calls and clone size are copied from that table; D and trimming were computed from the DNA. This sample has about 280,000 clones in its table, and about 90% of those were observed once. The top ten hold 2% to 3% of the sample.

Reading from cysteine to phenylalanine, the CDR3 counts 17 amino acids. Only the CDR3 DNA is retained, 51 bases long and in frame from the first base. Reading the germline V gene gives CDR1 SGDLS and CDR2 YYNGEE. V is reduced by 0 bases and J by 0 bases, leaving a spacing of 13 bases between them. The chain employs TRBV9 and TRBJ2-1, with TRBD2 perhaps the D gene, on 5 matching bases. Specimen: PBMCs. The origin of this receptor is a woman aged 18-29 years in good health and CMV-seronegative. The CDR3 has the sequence CASSVERWGDSYNEQFF. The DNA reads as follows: TGTGCCAGCAGCGTAGAAAGATGGGGAGACTCCTACAATGAGCAGTTCTTC.